The 24 T cell receptor beta chains below all came from one sample that was sequenced in a study of cytomegalovirus exposure and HLA in healthy donors. Primers included in the PCR were 60 Vbeta and 13 Jbeta primers. The repertoire was sequenced with immunoSEQ multiplex PCR; TCRdb's copy has only in-frame clones and lacks some. The sample comprises 80,000 to 100,000 clones, around 82% of which are singletons, and roughly 3% rests with the top ten. Sample: PBMCs. The receptors were sampled from a man aged 35 to 55 in good health and CMV-seronegative.

In DNA form, the CDR3 reads TGCGCCAGCACCTCGGGGACAGGAACCTACGAGCAGTACTTC. Its protein product is CASTSGTGTYEQYF. The J gene is TRBJ2-7, the V gene TRBV5-1; TRBD1 matches 8 bases. J gave up 2 bases and V 6 bases, and 7 bases lay outside the gene matches. Looked up from germline, CDR1 is SGHRS and CDR2 is YFSETQ. The CDR3 covers 14 residues.

This clone was detected once. The chain carries TRBV5-1 and TRBJ2-1, with 10 bases lining up with TRBD2. From germline, CDR1 is SGHRS and CDR2 YFSETQ. V was pared by 5 bases and J by 12 bases, with 11 bases of the junction left unmatched. The CDR3 contains 14 residues. The CDR3 bases are TGCGCCAGCAGGGCGACTAGCGGGTCCCCTGTGCAGTTCTTC. As protein: CASRATSGSPVQFF.

This sequence joins TRBV9 and TRBJ2-1; 13 bases align to TRBD2. The CDR3 spans 15 residues. Germline V gives CDR1 SGDLS, CDR2 YYNGEE. V lost 0 bases, J lost 10 bases, and 4 bases stayed unmatched. In nucleotides, the CDR3 is TGTGCCAGCAGCGTAGTGCTGACTAGCGGGAGGGAGCAGTTCTTC. Translation gives CASSVVLTSGREQFF.

This clone was picked up one time. This chain joins TRBV2 and TRBJ2-1; TRBD1 matches 8 bases. This CDR3 comprises 16 residues. J was trimmed by 4 bases and V by 4 bases; bases with no gene match: 9. CDR1 is SNHLY and CDR2 is FYNNEI in the germline V gene. CDR3 DNA: TGTGCCAGCAGTGGCACTGACAGGGGCGTTTACAATGAGCAGTTCTTC. Translation: CASSGTDRGVYNEQFF.

Here the CDR3 reads CASRRDTEAFF. The DNA for the CDR3 is TGTGCCAGCAGACGGGACACTGAAGCTTTCTTT. This chain joins TRBV6-5 and TRBJ1-1; D is undetermined. The V gene lost 6 bases and the J gene lost 3 bases, with 5 bases spanning the gap. Germline V gives CDR1 MNHEY, CDR2 SVGAGI. CDR3 length: 11 amino acids.

This clone was detected only a few times. This chain connects TRBV11-2 to TRBJ1-6; D possibly corresponds to TRBD1 (6 bases). CDR3 length: 14 amino acids. Trimming left V 5 bases short and J 10 bases short, with 15 bases between. CDR1 is SGHAT, CDR2 FQNNGV, per germline. CDR3 protein: CASSGDTSYSPLHF. The CDR3 DNA reads as TGTGCCAGCAGCGGGGACACTTCATACTCACCCCTCCACTTT.

The rearrangement links TRBV6-6 to TRBJ2-7, with D possibly being TRBD1 (5 bases). Germline V gene lookup returns CDR1 MNHNY and CDR2 SVGAGI (reference sequence). The CDR3 runs 14 residues. V was clipped by 0 bases and J by 2 bases, with 8 bases between them. As DNA, the CDR3 is TGTGCCAGCAGTTACTCCCAGGGCCCCTACGAGCAGTACTTC. This gives the protein CASSYSQGPYEQYF.

The chain is built from TRBV5-4 and TRBJ1-2; TRBD1 matches 8 bases. Germline CDR1 reads SGHNT; CDR2 reads YYREEE (reference sequence). V lost 4 bases, J lost 4 bases, and 15 bases stayed unmatched. The CDR3 extends over 17 amino acids. The CDR3 DNA reads TGTGCCAGCAGCCCGCCCCGCCCCCCAGGGGGCAGCTATGGCTACACCTTC. Translation gives CASSPPRPPGGSYGYTF.

The V call is TRBV7-6, the J call TRBJ2-5, with 9 bases fitting TRBD2. V dropped 2 bases and J dropped 4; count of bases not matched to a gene: 5. CDR3 length equals 15 residues. Looked up from germline, CDR1 is SGHVS and CDR2 is FNYEAQ. For the CDR3, the DNA is TGTGCCAGCAGCTTACGGCGGGGGGGGCGAGAGACCCAGTACTTC. Protein sequence: CASSLRRGGRETQYF.

The chain employs TRBV6-5 and TRBJ1-1; D might be TRBD1 (5 bases). CDR1 and CDR2 (germline): MNHEY, SVGAGI. The V end lost 6 bases, the J end lost 0 bases, and 8 bases lay between the germline ends. CDR3 length: 13 amino acids. Written as DNA, the CDR3 is TGTGCCAGCAGGCAACAGGTGAACACTGAAGCTTTCTTT. Its protein product is CASRQQVNTEAFF.

This clone came up a few times. The V gene is TRBV10-2, the J gene TRBJ1-1, with D perhaps matching TRBD1 (6 bases). This CDR3 has 14 amino acids. Trimming pared 7 bases from V and 1 base from J, leaving 13 bases between. In germline, CDR1 is WSHSY, CDR2 SAAADI. CDR3 residues: CASTGQLENTEAFF. The CDR3 DNA reads as TGCGCCAGCACCGGACAGCTCGAGAACACTGAAGCTTTCTTT.

The chain recombines TRBV27 with TRBJ2-5; 13 bases fit TRBD2. Near its end, the DNA agrees better with TRBJ2-7, so the J call may be wrong. Germline V CDR1 and CDR2: MNHEY, SMNVEV (reference sequence). This CDR3 contains 15 residues. The CDR3 loop reads CASSTSGGDVYEQYF. The CDR3 region has the DNA TGTGCCAGCAGCACTAGCGGGGGGGACGTCTACGAGCAGTACTTC.

The chain has TRBV30 and TRBJ1-2; the D is unclear. The V and J ends lost 0 bases and 6 bases respectively, with 11 bases between them. CDR3 length: 13 residues. Germline assignment: CDR1 GTSNPN and CDR2 SVGIG (reference sequence). The CDR3 nucleotides are TGTGCCTGGAGTGTAGTAAGAGGGCATGGCTACACCTTC. Translation: CAWSVVRGHGYTF.

This clone showed up just a few times. This sequence joins TRBV5-4 and TRBJ2-3; 13 bases fit TRBD2. Germline lookup yields CDR1 SGHNT and CDR2 YYREEE (reference sequence). The CDR3 contains 16 residues. After removal of 4 bases from V and 4 bases from J, the junction contained 6 bases not matched to a gene. The CDR3 nucleotides are TGTGCCAGCAGCCCTACTAGCGGGAGGGGCGCAGATACGCAGTATTTT. It is translated as CASSPTSGRGADTQYF.

The J gene is TRBJ2-5, the V gene TRBV4-2; D perhaps matches TRBD1 (6 bases). The CDR3 is 17 residues long. Germline assignment: CDR1 LGHNA and CDR2 YNFKEQ. The V and J ends lost 0 bases and 1 base respectively, with 15 bases between them. The CDR3, as DNA: TGTGCCAGCAGCCAAGATTCCTTGGACAGCCCCCAAGAGACCCAGTACTTC. Protein: CASSQDSLDSPQETQYF.

The chain has TRBV14 and TRBJ2-1; tentatively, D is TRBD2 (5 bases). There are 17 residues in the CDR3. CDR1 is SGHDN, CDR2 FVKESK, per germline. Trimming took 3 bases from V and 0 from J, leaving 15 bases between them. This CDR3 is CASSHAEGISSYNEQFF. In DNA form, the CDR3 reads TGTGCCAGCAGCCACGCCGAGGGAATCAGCTCCTACAATGAGCAGTTCTTC.

This chain uses TRBV30 with TRBJ1-1; 10 bases agree with TRBD1. The germline gives CDR1 GTSNPN, CDR2 SVGIG (reference sequence). J lost 5 bases, V lost 3 bases, and 9 bases had no gene match. The CDR3 covers 15 residues. The CDR3: CAWREGGQGITEAFF. DNA of the CDR3: TGTGCCTGGAGGGAGGGGGGACAGGGGATAACTGAAGCTTTCTTT.

The CDR3 region has the DNA TGTGCCAGCAGTGATCCTGAACCGGGGACACGCAATGAGCAGTTCTTC. This codes for CASSDPEPGTRNEQFF. The rearrangement links TRBV25-1 to TRBJ2-1, with D perhaps matching TRBD1 (6 bases). The CDR3 spans 16 residues. Trimming removed 3 bases at V and 6 bases at J, with 18 bases between. Looked up from germline, CDR1 is MGHDK and CDR2 is SYGVNS.

Turning to this clone: The sample carries other DNA sequences with the same CDR3. The V and J genes are TRBV5-4 and TRBJ2-1; TRBD2 matches 11 bases. The CDR3 totals 16 residues. Germline CDR1 SGHNT, CDR2 YYREEE (reference sequence). V was clipped by 4 bases and J by 7 bases; unmatched bases: 10. The CDR3, as DNA: TGTGCCAGCAGCCTGGGCGGGACTAGCGGAGGTAATGAGCAGTTCTTC. This encodes CASSLGGTSGGNEQFF.

CDR3 in amino acids: CASSVIPGLAYEQYF. In DNA form, the CDR3 reads TGTGCCAGCAGCGTTATCCCGGGACTAGCCTACGAGCAGTACTTC. The chain recombines TRBV5-4 with TRBJ2-7, with TRBD2 identical over 8 bases. The germline CDR1 and CDR2 sequences are SGHNT and YYREEE (reference sequence). The V gene end was trimmed by 4 bases and the J gene end by 2 bases; junction bases not matched to a gene: 8. The CDR3 contains 15 residues.

The gene calls are TRBV7-8 and TRBJ2-7; D perhaps matches TRBD1 (6 bases). Germline loops: CDR1 SGHVS, CDR2 FQNEAQ. V was shortened by 3 bases and J by 11 bases, with 17 bases between the two germline ends. The CDR3 is 13 residues long. The CDR3 region is CASSFNRASEEYF. CDR3 coding DNA: TGTGCCAGCAGCTTCAACAGGGCCTCGGAGGAGTACTTC. Combining the CDR3 with reference TRBV7-8 and TRBJ2-7 gives the whole variable domain GAGVSQSPRYKVAKRGQDVALRCDPISGHVSLFWYQQALGQGPEFLTYFQNEAQLDKSGLPSDRFFAERPEGSVSTLKIQRTQQEDSAVYLCASSFNRASEEYFGPGTRLTVT.

This chain uses TRBV2 with TRBJ2-7, with 10 bases aligning to TRBD1. Germline CDR1 SNHLY, CDR2 FYNNEI. After removal of 6 bases from V and 5 bases from J, the junction contained 10 bases not matched to a gene. The CDR3 sequence is 15 residues long. The CDR3, as DNA: TGTGCCAGCAGGGGGACAGGGGCACGACCTAACGAGCAGTACTTC. The encoded protein is CASRGTGARPNEQYF.

V usage is TRBV18 and J usage is TRBJ2-7; 12 nucleotides align to TRBD1. Germline CDR1 and CDR2: KGHSH and LQKENI. The CDR3 length is 15 residues. J gave up 10 bases and V 2 bases, and 9 bases lay outside the gene matches. CDR3 in amino acids: CASSPISGQGALQYF. CDR3 coding DNA: TGTGCCAGCTCACCAATATCGGGACAGGGGGCGTTACAGTACTTC.

This chain uses TRBV6-1 with TRBJ2-5; 7 nucleotides line up with TRBD1. The V gene's germline CDR1 is MNHNS and CDR2 SASEGT. Trimming took 6 bases from V and 0 from J; bases not matched to a gene: 7. This CDR3 region has 15 residues. CDR3 DNA sequence: TGTGCCAGCAGGGCCGGGACAGCGTACCAAGAGACCCAGTACTTC. Protein product: CASRAGTAYQETQYF.